This T cell receptor beta chain was captured in a study of beta chain features in type 1 diabetes. Findings and limits, study-wide: All four CD4+ subsets of Type 1 diabetes patients contained TCRB CDR3s that were moderately but significantly shorter.

Isolated RNA was reverse transcribed in full, so expressed TCRB transcripts were sequenced. TCRdb's copy holds only in-frame clones and misses some; the assay was immunoSEQ multiplex PCR. The sample holds about 650,000 clones; over 10% are singletons and the top ten take 0.095% to 0.15%. Germline assignment: CDR1 MNHEY and CDR2 SMNVEV (reference sequence). The V and J ends lost 5 bases and 2 bases respectively, with 13 bases between them. The CDR3 runs 15 residues. Per donor, one heparinised blood draw averaged approximately 120 mL. The authors sorted CD4+ naive, central memory, regulatory and stem cell-like memory cells via CD45RO/CCR7/CD25/CD127/CD95/CD27. Each of the sorted populations had a purity greater than 98%. This clone was observed a few times. Antigen specificity is unknown.

V and J are TRBV27 and TRBJ1-5; possibly TRBD1 for D (5 bases). The origin of this receptor is a man aged 25 to 40 with type 1 diabetes. Sequenced input: naive CD4+ T cells from blood. The CDR3 protein is CASSIPGVGNQPQHF. The CDR3 region has the DNA TGTGCCAGCAGTATCCCGGGGGTAGGCAATCAGCCCCAGCATTTT.